Reported below is one TCR beta chain. As yet, its antigen is unknown. The sample is drawn from a study of vaccination and CD4 T cells after COVID-19. Across the study: Convalescent cases consisted of six males and four females, of whom two were Hispanic. Post-COVID samples were collected a median around 99 days following diagnosis, spanning 35 to 161.

Time point here: late sampling 161 to 241 days after vaccination in a few convalescent patients. Indicated treatment: 10-day PBMC culture with coronavirus spike peptide pools or control peptides (ViraFEST assay). ViraFEST enlarged antigen-specific T cell populations with peptide pools and afterwards sequenced TCRs. Days 3 and 7 were when half the medium was replaced with fresh IL-2 medium. The germline V gene has CDR1 DFQATT and CDR2 SNEGSKA (reference sequence). Trimming removed 6 bases from V and 5 bases from J; junction bases left unmatched: 6. The CDR3 is 13 residues long. The Oncomine TCR Beta short-read assay was what sequenced the DNA obtained from cultured CD4+ T cells. TCRdb re-analysed the PCR reads in MiXCR, keeping a single row per CDR3 protein. The data hold about 20,000 distinct CDR3 sequences, with less than 35% observed a single time.

Specimen: CD4+ T cells from blood, cultured in vitro, collected about 7 months after SARS-CoV-2 vaccination. This chain connects TRBV20-1 to TRBJ2-5, with TRBD2 matching 10 bases. The sequence came from a human donor who had recovered from COVID-19. The CDR3 is CSAAQGLAETQYF. The CDR3 DNA follows: TGCAGTGCCGCCCAGGGACTAGCGGAGACCCAGTACTTC.